The present T cell receptor (beta chain) was sequenced within a study of blood T cell repertoires in COVID-19. The CDR3 length is 13 residues. Trimming left V 3 bases short and J 2 bases short, with 8 bases between. The germline V gene has CDR1 MDHEN and CDR2 SYDVKM. Measured with immunoSEQ multiplex PCR; TCRdb has only the in-frame clones, and not every one. The sample carries approximately 400,000 clones, roughly nine tenths recorded once. Sequencing was performed on peripheral blood. The source is a man aged 40-55 years with acute or convalescent COVID-19. The chain joins TRBV28 to TRBJ2-7, with D possibly being TRBD1 (5 bases). CDR3 amino acids: CASSFRAAYEQYF. CDR3 DNA sequence: TGTGCCAGCAGTTTCAGGGCGGCCTACGAGCAGTACTTC.